Presented here are 17 T cell receptor beta chains from one specimen sequenced in a study of cytotoxic CD8 clonotypes in ibrutinib-treated CLL. The protocol was immunoSEQ multiplex PCR, while the TCRdb copy is restricted to in-frame clones and leaves out a portion. This sample has fewer than 35,000 clones, with around 85% found just once. Sequenced here: PBMCs, sampled after 24 months of ibrutinib treatment. The receptors originated from a human donor with chronic lymphocytic leukemia.

The V gene is TRBV10-3, the J gene TRBJ2-1, with a weak D call TRBD1 (5 bases). This CDR3 has 11 amino acids. The V end lost 8 bases, the J end lost 8 bases, and 10 bases lay between the germline ends. Germline CDR1 ENHRY, CDR2 SYGVKD. Here the CDR3 DNA reads TGTGCCATCGCCCCCAGGGATGAGCAGTTCTTC. Protein product: CAIAPRDEQFF.

The V call is TRBV2, the J call TRBJ1-1, with D tentatively TRBD1 (6 bases). CDR1 SNHLY and CDR2 FYNNEI come from the germline V gene. The CDR3 runs to 13 residues. The ends were cut back, 8 bases at V and 0 bases at J, with 10 bases in the middle. The CDR3 DNA sequence: TGTGCCAGCGGAGCAGGGGTGAACACTGAAGCTTTCTTT. The encoded protein is CASGAGVNTEAFF.

This clone appeared a few times. The J gene is TRBJ1-6, the V gene TRBV6-1; D is perhaps TRBD1 (5 bases). In germline, CDR1 is MNHNS, CDR2 SASEGT. The ends were cut back, 0 bases at V and 7 bases at J, with 10 bases in the middle. This CDR3 is 15 amino acids long. The CDR3 DNA reads TGTGCCAGCAGTGAAGCAGCAGGGCCGAATTCACCCCTCCACTTT. Its translation: CASSEAAGPNSPLHF.

V is TRBV7-8 and J is TRBJ2-7; 7 bases match TRBD1. The CDR3 spans 15 residues. The germline V gene encodes CDR1 SGHVS and CDR2 FQNEAQ. J was trimmed by 3 bases and V by 5 bases; bases with no gene match: 10. The CDR3 is CASSRRPGQLYEQYF. DNA of the CDR3: TGTGCCAGCAGCCGACGCCCGGGACAGCTCTACGAGCAGTACTTC.

The V gene is TRBV12-5, the J gene TRBJ2-3, with 11 bases matching TRBD1. Germline V lookup: CDR1 LGHNT, CDR2 FRNRAP. There are 21 residues in the CDR3. Germline trimming cut 0 bases from V and 4 bases from J; bases unmatched to any gene: 18. The CDR3: CASGLVGLSHPRDRGSDTQYF. The CDR3 DNA reads TGTGCTAGTGGTTTGGTTGGCCTCTCCCACCCGCGGGACAGGGGGTCAGATACGCAGTATTTT.

The rearrangement joins TRBV5-1 to TRBJ2-7; TRBD1 matches at 8 bases. The CDR3 has 13 amino acids. The germline gives CDR1 SGHRS, CDR2 YFSETQ. J lost 7 bases, V lost 4 bases, and 7 bases had no gene match. CDR3 sequence: CASSRTGSEEQYF. The CDR3 DNA follows: TGCGCCAGCAGCCGGACAGGGTCGGAGGAGCAGTACTTC.

V usage is TRBV2 and J usage is TRBJ1-4, with unresolved D. V was trimmed by 7 bases and J by 5 bases, leaving 20 bases between them. The CDR3 length is 16 residues. The germline V gene encodes CDR1 SNHLY and CDR2 FYNNEI. The CDR3 region has the DNA TGTGCCAGCATAGAACCCGCACAAGGCCCCAATGAAAAACTGTTTTTT. Translation gives CASIEPAQGPNEKLFF.

The chain couples TRBV6-1 to TRBJ2-7, with D maybe TRBD1 (8 bases). The CDR3 sequence is 14 residues long. V was shortened by 5 bases and J by 5 bases, with 16 bases between the two germline ends. Germline-derived CDR1 and CDR2 are MNHNS and SASEGT. This CDR3 is CASSKDREGNEQYF. In nucleotides, the CDR3 is TGTGCCAGCAGTAAGGACAGGGAGGGCAACGAGCAGTACTTC.

This clone was counted a few times. This rearrangement joins TRBV5-1 to TRBJ1-5; TRBD1 is a possible D gene (5 bases). This CDR3 contains 13 residues. The ends were cut back, 0 bases at V and 7 bases at J, with 8 bases in the middle. Germline V gene lookup returns CDR1 SGHRS and CDR2 YFSETQ. DNA of the CDR3: TGCGCCAGCAGCTTGGGGGAGGGGCAGCCCCAGCATTTT. It is translated as CASSLGEGQPQHF.

The chain employs TRBV7-9 and TRBJ1-3; possible D gene TRBD1, 5 bases. Trimming left V 3 bases short and J 0 bases short, with 18 bases between. This CDR3 has 18 residues. CDR1 is SEHNR, CDR2 FQNEAQ, per germline (reference sequence). The DNA of the CDR3 is TGTGCCAGCAGCTTTTATGGACGGACAACGAGCTCTGGAAACACCATATATTTT. Protein sequence: CASSFYGRTTSSGNTIYF.

This clone was recorded once. V and J are TRBV6-5 and TRBJ2-5; 7 nucleotides align to TRBD1. V was clipped by 2 bases and J by 5 bases; unmatched bases: 8. CDR1 is MNHEY and CDR2 is SVGAGI in the germline V gene. The CDR3 has 15 residues. CDR3: CASSYGSGGEETQYF. CDR3 coding DNA: TGTGCCAGCAGTTACGGATCAGGGGGTGAGGAGACCCAGTACTTC.

The rearrangement links TRBV2 to TRBJ2-3; D may be TRBD2 (5 bases). Germline CDR1 and CDR2: SNHLY and FYNNEI. This CDR3 region has 12 residues. Trimming took off 6 bases at V and 6 bases at J, with 10 bases between the two ends. This CDR3 reads CASRIRGDTQYF. The CDR3 DNA reads as TGTGCCAGCAGGATTCGAGGGGATACGCAGTATTTT.

The V gene is TRBV21-1, the J gene TRBJ1-5; whether TRBD1, the table's D call, matches the DNA was not checked. TRBV21-1 is an annotated pseudogene. The CDR3 sequence is 20 residues long. Here the CDR3 reads CASSKARFWDIRVSNQPQHF. CDR3 coding DNA: TGTGCCAGCAGCAAAGCGCGGTTTTGGGACATCAGGGTTAGCAATCAGCCCCAGCATTTT.

The table lists this clone with a count of one. The rearrangement links TRBV18 to TRBJ2-5; no reliable D call. This CDR3 comprises 14 residues. The germline CDR1 and CDR2 sequences are KGHSH and LQKENI. Between the trimmed V and J ends, which lost 3 bases and 2 bases, there was a span of 10 bases. CDR3 sequence: CASSPPWPQETQYF. The CDR3 DNA sequence: TGTGCCAGCTCACCGCCCTGGCCACAAGAGACCCAGTACTTC.

The J gene is TRBJ2-7, the V gene TRBV6-5, with D perhaps given as TRBD1 or TRBD2 (5 bases each). The ends were cut back, 2 bases at V and 0 bases at J, with 11 bases in the middle. Germline V lookup: CDR1 MNHEY, CDR2 SVGAGI. The CDR3 runs to 15 residues. CDR3 sequence (DNA): TGTGCCAGCAGTTACCTGGGACGGAGCTCCTACGAGCAGTACTTC. As protein: CASSYLGRSSYEQYF.

The chain has TRBV6-6 and TRBJ2-7; D is undetermined. Germline CDR1 reads MNHNY; CDR2 reads SVGAGI (reference sequence). Trimming left V 2 bases short and J 4 bases short, with 6 bases between. The CDR3 is 12 amino acids. The DNA for the CDR3 is TGTGCCAGCAGTTACGATCCTTACGAGCAGTACTTC. It is translated as CASSYDPYEQYF.

This chain links TRBV7-9 with TRBJ2-1; D is unresolved. The CDR3 sequence is 14 residues long. V lost 1 base and J 1 base, leaving 5 bases between the germline ends. Germline V gene data show CDR1 as SEHNR and CDR2 as FQNEAQ (reference sequence). CDR3 region: CASSLVSSYNEQFF. The CDR3 DNA is TGTGCCAGCAGCTTAGTGTCTTCCTACAATGAGCAGTTCTTC.